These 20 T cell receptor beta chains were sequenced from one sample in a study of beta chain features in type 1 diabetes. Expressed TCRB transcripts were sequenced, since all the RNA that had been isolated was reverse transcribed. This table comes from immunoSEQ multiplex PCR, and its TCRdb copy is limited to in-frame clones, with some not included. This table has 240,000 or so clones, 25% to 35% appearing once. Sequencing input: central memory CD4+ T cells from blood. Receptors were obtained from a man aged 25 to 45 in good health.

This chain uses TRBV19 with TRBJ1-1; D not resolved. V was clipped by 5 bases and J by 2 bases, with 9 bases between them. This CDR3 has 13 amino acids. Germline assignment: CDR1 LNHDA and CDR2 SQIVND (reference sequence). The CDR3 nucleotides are TGTGCCAGTAGTTCCGAGGTCAACACTGAAGCTTTCTTT. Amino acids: CASSSEVNTEAFF.

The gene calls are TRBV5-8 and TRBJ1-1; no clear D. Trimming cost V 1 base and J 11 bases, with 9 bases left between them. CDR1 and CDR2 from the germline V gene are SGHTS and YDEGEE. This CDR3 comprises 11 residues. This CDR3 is CASSLFGSAFF. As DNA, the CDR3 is TGTGCCAGCAGCTTGTTCGGGTCCGCTTTCTTT.

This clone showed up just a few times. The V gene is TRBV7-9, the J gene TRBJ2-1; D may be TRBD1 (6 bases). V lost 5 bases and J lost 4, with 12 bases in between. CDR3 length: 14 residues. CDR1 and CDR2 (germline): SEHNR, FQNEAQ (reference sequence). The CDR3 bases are TGTGCCAGCAGCCCCCGGGACACGTACAATGAGCAGTTCTTC. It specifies CASSPRDTYNEQFF.

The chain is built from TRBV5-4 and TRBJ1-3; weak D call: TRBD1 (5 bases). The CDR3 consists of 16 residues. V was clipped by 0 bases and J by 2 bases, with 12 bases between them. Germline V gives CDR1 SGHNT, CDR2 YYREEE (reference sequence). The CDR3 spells CASSLGQGATGNTIYF. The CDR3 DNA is TGTGCCAGCAGCTTGGGCCAGGGAGCCACTGGAAACACCATATATTTT.

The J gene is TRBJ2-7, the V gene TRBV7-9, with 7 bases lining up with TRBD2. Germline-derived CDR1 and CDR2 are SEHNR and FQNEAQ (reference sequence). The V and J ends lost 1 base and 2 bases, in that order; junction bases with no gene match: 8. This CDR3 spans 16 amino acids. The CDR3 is CASSLVAGRQTYEQYF. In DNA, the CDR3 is TGTGCCAGCAGCTTAGTAGCGGGTCGCCAAACCTACGAGCAGTACTTC.

Here the CDR3 reads CAIGSYNEQFF. The CDR3 nucleotides read TGTGCCATTGGCTCCTACAATGAGCAGTTCTTC. The genes are TRBV10-3 and TRBJ2-1, with D unclear. The CDR3 has 11 residues. V was pared by 9 bases and J by 0 bases, with 3 bases between. CDR1 is ENHRY, CDR2 SYGVKD, per germline.

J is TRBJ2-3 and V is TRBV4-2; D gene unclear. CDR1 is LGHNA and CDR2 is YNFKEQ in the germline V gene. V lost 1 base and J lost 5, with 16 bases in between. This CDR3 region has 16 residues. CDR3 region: CASSQAPPPGVDTQYF. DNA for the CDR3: TGTGCCAGCAGCCAAGCCCCCCCTCCAGGAGTAGATACGCAGTATTTT.

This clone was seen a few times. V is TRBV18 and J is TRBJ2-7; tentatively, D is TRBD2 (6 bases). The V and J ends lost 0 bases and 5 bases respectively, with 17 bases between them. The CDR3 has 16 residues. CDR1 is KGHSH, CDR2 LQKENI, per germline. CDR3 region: CASSPPSSGGLHEQYF. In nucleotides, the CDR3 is TGTGCCAGCTCACCACCGAGCTCCGGGGGTCTCCACGAGCAGTACTTC.

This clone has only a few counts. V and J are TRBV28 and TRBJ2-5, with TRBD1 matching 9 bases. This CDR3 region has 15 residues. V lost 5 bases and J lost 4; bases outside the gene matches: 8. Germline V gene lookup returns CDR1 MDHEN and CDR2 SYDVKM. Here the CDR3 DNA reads TGTGCCAGCAGTCAGGCGACAGGGGGTGTAGAGACCCAGTACTTC. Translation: CASSQATGGVETQYF.

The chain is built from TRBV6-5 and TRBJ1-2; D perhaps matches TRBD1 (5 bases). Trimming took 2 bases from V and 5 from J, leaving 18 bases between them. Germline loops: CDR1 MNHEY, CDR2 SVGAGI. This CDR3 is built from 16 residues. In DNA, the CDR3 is TGTGCCAGCAGTTACCCCGAAGGTCGGGGCCGGTATGGCTACACCTTC. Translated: CASSYPEGRGRYGYTF.

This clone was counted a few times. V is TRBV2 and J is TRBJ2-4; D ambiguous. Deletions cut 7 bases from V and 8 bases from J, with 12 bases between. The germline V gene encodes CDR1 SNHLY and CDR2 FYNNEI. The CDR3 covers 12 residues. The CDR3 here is CASKPGADIQYF. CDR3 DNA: TGTGCCAGCAAGCCCGGCGCTGACATTCAGTACTTC. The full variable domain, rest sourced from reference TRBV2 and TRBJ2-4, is EPEVTQTPSHQVTQMGQEVILRCVPISNHLYFYWYRQILGQKVEFLVSFYNNEISEKSEIFDDQFSVERPDGSNFTLKIRSTKLEDSAMYFCASKPGADIQYFGAGTRLSVL.

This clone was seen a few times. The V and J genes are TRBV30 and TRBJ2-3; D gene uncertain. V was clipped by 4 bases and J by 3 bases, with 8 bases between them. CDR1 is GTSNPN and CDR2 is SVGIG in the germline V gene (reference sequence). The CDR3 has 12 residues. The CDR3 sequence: CAWKAVTDTQYF. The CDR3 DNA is TGTGCCTGGAAGGCGGTAACAGATACGCAGTATTTT. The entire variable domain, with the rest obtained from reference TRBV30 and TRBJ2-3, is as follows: SQTIHQWPATLVQPVGSPLSLECTVEGTSNPNLYWYRQAAGRGLQLLFYSVGIGQISSEVPQNLSASRPQDRQFILSSKKLLLSDSGFYLCAWKAVTDTQYFGPGTRLTVL.

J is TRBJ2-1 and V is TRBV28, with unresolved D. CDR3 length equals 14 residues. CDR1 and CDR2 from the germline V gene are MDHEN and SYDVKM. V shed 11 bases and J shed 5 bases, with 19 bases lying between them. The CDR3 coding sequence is TGTGCCGCCAGCACTATGACGTTCAACAATGAGCAGTTCTTC. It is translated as CAASTMTFNNEQFF.

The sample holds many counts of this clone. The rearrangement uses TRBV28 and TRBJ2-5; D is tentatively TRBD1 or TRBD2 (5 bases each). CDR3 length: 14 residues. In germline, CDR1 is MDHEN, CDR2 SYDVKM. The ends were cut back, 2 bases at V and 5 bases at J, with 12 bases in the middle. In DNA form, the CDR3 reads TGTGCCAGCAGTTTACAGGGAGTGAGTGAGACCCAGTACTTC. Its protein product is CASSLQGVSETQYF.

The CDR3 here is CASSLTGGDAFF. The CDR3 DNA reads as TGCGCCAGCAGCTTAACAGGGGGAGACGCTTTCTTT. This chain joins TRBV5-1 and TRBJ1-1; 8 bases map to TRBD1. Germline V lookup: CDR1 SGHRS, CDR2 YFSETQ. This CDR3 has 12 residues. V gave up 2 bases and J gave up 11 bases; unmatched junction bases: 5.

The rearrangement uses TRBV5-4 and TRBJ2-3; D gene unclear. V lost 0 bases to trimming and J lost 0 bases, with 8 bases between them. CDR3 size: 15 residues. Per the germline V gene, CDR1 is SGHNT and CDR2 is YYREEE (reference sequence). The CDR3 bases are TGTGCCAGCAGCTTGGCCCGGCAAAGCACAGATACGCAGTATTTT. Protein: CASSLARQSTDTQYF.

DNA of the CDR3: TGTGCCTGGGGCCGGGGAAACATGAACACTGAAGCTTTCTTT. This sequence encodes CAWGRGNMNTEAFF. V gene TRBV30 combines with J gene TRBJ1-1; D gene uncertain. V was trimmed by 5 bases and J by 0 bases, leaving 13 bases between them. The CDR3 extends over 14 amino acids. Per the germline V gene, CDR1 is GTSNPN and CDR2 is SVGIG (reference sequence).

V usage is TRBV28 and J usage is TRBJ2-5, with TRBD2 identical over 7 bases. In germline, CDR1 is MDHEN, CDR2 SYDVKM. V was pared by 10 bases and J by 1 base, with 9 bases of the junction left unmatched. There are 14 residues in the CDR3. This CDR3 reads CATSPGGGQETQYF. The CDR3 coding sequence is TGTGCCACCTCTCCTGGGGGGGGCCAAGAGACCCAGTACTTC.

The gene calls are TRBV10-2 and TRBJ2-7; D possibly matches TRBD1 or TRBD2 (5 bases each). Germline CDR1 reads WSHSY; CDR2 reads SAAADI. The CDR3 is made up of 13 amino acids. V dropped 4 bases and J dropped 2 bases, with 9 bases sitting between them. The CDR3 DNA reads TGCGCCAGCAGTGTTCAGGGAGCCTACGAGCAGTACTTC. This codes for CASSVQGAYEQYF.

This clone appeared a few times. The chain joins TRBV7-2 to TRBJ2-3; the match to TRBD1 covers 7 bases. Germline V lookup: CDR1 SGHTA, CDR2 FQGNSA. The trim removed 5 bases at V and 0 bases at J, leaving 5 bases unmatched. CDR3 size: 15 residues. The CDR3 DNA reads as TGTGCCAGCAGCCCAGACAGGGATAGCACAGATACGCAGTATTTT. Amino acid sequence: CASSPDRDSTDTQYF.